Listed below are T cell receptor beta chains from one sample, sequenced in a study of blood T cell repertoires in COVID-19. Sequencing used immunoSEQ multiplex PCR; TCRdb keeps in-frame clones, though not all of them. The sample holds 130,000 or so clones, 80% to 90% seen once. Material for sequencing was peripheral blood. Receptors were obtained from a human donor in a cohort sampled during active COVID-19. Both conserved end residues are part of each CDR3. A D gene is named only where the DNA matches it firmly. Not all rows give a size; the values are once, few, many and, for expanded clones, a class.

clone size: -; V gene: TRBV6-5; J gene: TRBJ2-7; D gene: -; CDR3 DNA: TGTGCCAGCAGTTATGTCGGCGGAGTCGACGAGCAGTACTTC; CDR3 protein: CASSYVGGVDEQYF
clone size: -; V gene: TRBV20-1; J gene: TRBJ2-7; D gene: -; CDR3 DNA: TGCAGTGCTTGGGACTTCTACGAGCAGTACTTC; CDR3 protein: CSAWDFYEQYF
clone size: -; V gene: TRBV10-1; J gene: TRBJ2-5; D gene: -; CDR3 DNA: TGCGCCAGGGGAGACAGGCTCCAAGAGACCCAGTACTTC; CDR3 protein: CARGDRLQETQYF
clone size: -; V gene: TRBV11-1; J gene: TRBJ1-4; D gene: -; CDR3 DNA: TGTGCCAGCAGCTTAGTTTACGGAGATGAAAAACTGTTTTTT; CDR3 protein: CASSLVYGDEKLFF
clone size: -; V gene: TRBV7-9; J gene: TRBJ2-1; D gene: -; CDR3 DNA: TGTGCCAGCAGCTTATACTCCCTTAACAATGAGCAGTTCTTC; CDR3 protein: CASSLYSLNNEQFF
clone size: -; V gene: TRBV6-5; J gene: TRBJ2-1; D gene: TRBD1; CDR3 DNA: TGTGCCAGCAGCGAGAGGACAGGGGTCGGCAATGAGCAGTTCTTC; CDR3 protein: CASSERTGVGNEQFF
clone size: -; V gene: TRBV19; J gene: TRBJ1-1; D gene: TRBD1; CDR3 DNA: TGTGCCAGTAGTATAAGGGGGGACAGGGTTACTGAAGCTTTCTTT; CDR3 protein: CASSIRGDRVTEAFF
clone size: -; V gene: TRBV9; J gene: TRBJ2-7; D gene: -; CDR3 DNA: TGTGCCAGCAGCTCCCGGGACTTATCCTACGAGCAGTACTTC; CDR3 protein: CASSSRDLSYEQYF
clone size: -; V gene: TRBV7-2; J gene: TRBJ1-1; D gene: -; CDR3 DNA: TGTGCCAGCAGGCAGGCCCGGCCAGACACTGAAGCTTTCTTT; CDR3 protein: CASRQARPDTEAFF
clone size: once; V gene: TRBV3-1/TRBV3-2; J gene: TRBJ1-2; D gene: -; CDR3 DNA: TGTGCCAGCAGCCCCAAAGCAGGGGTCTATGGCTACACCTTC; CDR3 protein: CASSPKAGVYGYTF
clone size: -; V gene: TRBV7-9; J gene: TRBJ2-5; D gene: -; CDR3 DNA: TGTGCCAGCAGCTTCTCTAGGGAGTCCCAGTACTTC; CDR3 protein: CASSFSRESQYF
clone size: -; V gene: TRBV5-1; J gene: TRBJ1-1; D gene: TRBD1; CDR3 DNA: TGCGCCAGCAGCTCATGGACAGGGGAAACTGAAGCTTTCTTT; CDR3 protein: CASSSWTGETEAFF
clone size: -; V gene: TRBV5-6; J gene: TRBJ1-2; D gene: -; CDR3 DNA: TGTGCCAGCAGCCAACCCACGATAGGAGACTATGGCTACACCTTC; CDR3 protein: CASSQPTIGDYGYTF
clone size: -; V gene: TRBV10-3; J gene: TRBJ2-7; D gene: -; CDR3 DNA: TGTGCCATCAGTGAGTCGAGGGGGGAGGGCGAGCAGTACTTC; CDR3 protein: CAISESRGEGEQYF
clone size: few; V gene: TRBV5-5; J gene: TRBJ2-7; D gene: -; CDR3 DNA: TGTGCCAGCAGCCAGCTAGCGACTGAGCAGTACTTC; CDR3 protein: CASSQLATEQYF
clone size: -; V gene: TRBV5-6; J gene: TRBJ2-7; D gene: -; CDR3 DNA: TGTGCCAGCACCCTACCTGAACCGGGTCCTGTCTCCTACGAGCAGTACTTC; CDR3 protein: CASTLPEPGPVSYEQYF
clone size: once; V gene: TRBV14; J gene: TRBJ1-1; D gene: TRBD1; CDR3 DNA: TGTGCCAGCAGCCTTTTTGCCGGGACAGGAAAAACTGAAGCTTTCTTT; CDR3 protein: CASSLFAGTGKTEAFF
clone size: -; V gene: TRBV30; J gene: TRBJ2-1; D gene: -; CDR3 DNA: TGTGCATTGAGGGCCTACAATGAGCAGTTCTTC; CDR3 protein: CALRAYNEQFF
clone size: -; V gene: TRBV15; J gene: TRBJ2-7; D gene: TRBD2; CDR3 DNA: TGTGCCACCAGCAGTCTCCAGGGCGGGGGGGCCTCCGAGCAGTACTTC; CDR3 protein: CATSSLQGGGASEQYF
clone size: -; V gene: TRBV5-1; J gene: TRBJ2-4; D gene: TRBD2; CDR3 DNA: TGCGCCAGCAGCCGGGGGACTAGCGGGGGCACAAACATTCAGTACTTC; CDR3 protein: CASSRGTSGGTNIQYF
clone size: -; V gene: TRBV25-1; J gene: TRBJ2-7; D gene: TRBD2; CDR3 DNA: TGTGCCAGCGGCCGCGGGGGGCCCCCCTACGAGCAGTACTTC; CDR3 protein: CASGRGGPPYEQYF
clone size: -; V gene: TRBV12-3/TRBV12-4; J gene: TRBJ1-4; D gene: -; CDR3 DNA: TGTGCCAGCAGTTTAGGCGGTAATGAAAAACTGTTTTTT; CDR3 protein: CASSLGGNEKLFF
clone size: -; V gene: TRBV5-1; J gene: TRBJ2-3; D gene: -; CDR3 DNA: TGCGCCAGCTCCCCAGGGTCGGGGGCAGATACGCAGTATTTT; CDR3 protein: CASSPGSGADTQYF
clone size: -; V gene: TRBV18; J gene: TRBJ1-2; D gene: -; CDR3 DNA: TGTGCCAGCTCTCCGATTAAGGCCTCTCAGGATGGCTACACCTTC; CDR3 protein: CASSPIKASQDGYTF
clone size: -; V gene: TRBV3-1/TRBV3-2; J gene: TRBJ1-2; D gene: -; CDR3 DNA: TGTGCCAGCAGCCAAGATCTGGGCCTTGGCTACACCTTC; CDR3 protein: CASSQDLGLGYTF
clone size: -; V gene: TRBV19; J gene: TRBJ2-2; D gene: TRBD2; CDR3 DNA: TGTGCCAGTAGTAAGACTAGCGGGGTCACCGGGGAGCTGTTTTTT; CDR3 protein: CASSKTSGVTGELFF
clone size: -; V gene: TRBV11-2; J gene: TRBJ2-5; D gene: TRBD2; CDR3 DNA: TGTGCCAGCAGCCCCATCGGGATAGCGGGGGGTCAAGAGACCCAGTACTTC; CDR3 protein: CASSPIGIAGGQETQYF
clone size: -; V gene: TRBV5-1; J gene: TRBJ1-6; D gene: TRBD1; CDR3 DNA: TGCGCCAGCAGCAACCCCGGGACAGGGCAAAATTCACCCCTCCACTTT; CDR3 protein: CASSNPGTGQNSPLHF
clone size: -; V gene: TRBV7-9; J gene: TRBJ2-3; D gene: TRBD1; CDR3 DNA: TGTGCCAGCAGCTCCGACAGGGTTCGGTCAGATACGCAGTATTTT; CDR3 protein: CASSSDRVRSDTQYF
clone size: -; V gene: TRBV11-3; J gene: TRBJ2-1; D gene: -; CDR3 DNA: TGTGCCAGCAGCCCGCACACCGGGGAGCAGTTCTTC; CDR3 protein: CASSPHTGEQFF
clone size: -; V gene: TRBV7-3; J gene: TRBJ2-3; D gene: -; CDR3 DNA: TGTGCCAGCAGCTTAGGGCTAGCCCCGAGCACAGATACGCAGTATTTT; CDR3 protein: CASSLGLAPSTDTQYF
clone size: -; V gene: TRBV2; J gene: TRBJ2-1; D gene: -; CDR3 DNA: TGTGCCAGCAGTGAGGTGGGGGCCACCTACAATGAGCAGTTCTTC; CDR3 protein: CASSEVGATYNEQFF
clone size: once; V gene: TRBV4-1; J gene: TRBJ1-1; D gene: TRBD1; CDR3 DNA: TGCGCCAGCAGCCAAGCCGGCCGTCCGGGACAGTTGAACACTGAAGCTTTCTTT; CDR3 protein: CASSQAGRPGQLNTEAFF
clone size: many; V gene: TRBV7-9; J gene: TRBJ2-1; D gene: TRBD2; CDR3 DNA: TGTGCCAGCAGCTTTGTTATCGGTGGCGGGGGGAATGAGCAGTTCTTC; CDR3 protein: CASSFVIGGGGNEQFF